The present T cell receptor (beta chain) was sequenced within a study of graft-versus-host responses after intestinal transplantation. Study as a whole: Multivisceral, liver-intestinal, or isolated intestinal transplants were given to recipients. Every recipient had anti-thymocyte globulin induction and about three years of tacrolimus plus steroids. General study findings and limits: High graft-versus-host to host-versus-graft clonal ratios were found in allografts of patients who had graft-donor T cell macrochimerism. Ileal or blood samples showed some GvH clones first, and such clones were also found in recipient marrow.

Repertoires were generated with immunoSEQ multiplex PCR, while TCRdb's copy carries only in-frame clones and drops some. The table has roughly 50,000 clones, roughly 89% seen once; the top ten hold over 4.5%. Germline V gene data show CDR1 as MRHNA and CDR2 as SNTAGT. The CDR3 has 16 amino acids. V was pared by 6 bases and J by 5 bases, with 11 bases of the junction left unmatched. Notes on this clone: Its antigen is as yet unknown.

Sequencing used PBMCs, obtained approximately 660 days after intestinal transplant. This chain joins TRBV6-4 and TRBJ2-1; 9 bases match TRBD2. The sequence derives from a human patient who received an intestinal transplant, so some T cells may come from the graft donor. In DNA form, the CDR3 reads TGTGCCAGCAGCCCGACCGGCGGGGGGGCCGACAATGAGCAGTTCTTC. This encodes CASSPTGGGADNEQFF.